This T cell receptor (beta chain) appears in the sequencing data of a study of T cells in Graves' hyperthyroidism and ophthalmopathy. Study summary: Prior to any treatment, at the point of initial diagnosis, peripheral blood was collected. Study conclusions and caveats: Ophthalmopathy was identified by the model a median roughly six months ahead of onset.

This clonotype was seen only a few times. Antigen: not known. Graves' hyperthyroidism is called stable when ophthalmopathy does not progress within 18 months. Hyperthyroidism had been newly diagnosed in patients aged 18 to 65, and its duration was under 2 months. RNA transcripts yielded amplified TCR beta CDR3 regions. Primed by the HTBI set, a first-round RT-PCR was run on the TCR CDR3. From the multiplex PCR reads, TCRdb called clonotypes with MiXCR, one entry per CDR3 protein. The sample includes approximately 400,000 distinct CDR3 sequences, more than 15% of them seen just once. The V gene's germline CDR1 is MNHGY and CDR2 SVAAGI. The CDR3 is made up of 14 amino acids. The J segment lost 10 bases and the V segment lost 3 bases, leaving 6 bases of the junction unmatched.

The gene calls are TRBV6-9 and TRBJ1-6; 7 nucleotides line up with TRBD1. The clonotype was recovered from a woman aged 18-35 years with Graves' hyperthyroidism. The sample comprised blood. The CDR3 DNA is TGTGCCAGCAGTTACCAGGGGGAGGGGTCACCCCTCCACTTT. Translating gives CASSYQGEGSPLHF.